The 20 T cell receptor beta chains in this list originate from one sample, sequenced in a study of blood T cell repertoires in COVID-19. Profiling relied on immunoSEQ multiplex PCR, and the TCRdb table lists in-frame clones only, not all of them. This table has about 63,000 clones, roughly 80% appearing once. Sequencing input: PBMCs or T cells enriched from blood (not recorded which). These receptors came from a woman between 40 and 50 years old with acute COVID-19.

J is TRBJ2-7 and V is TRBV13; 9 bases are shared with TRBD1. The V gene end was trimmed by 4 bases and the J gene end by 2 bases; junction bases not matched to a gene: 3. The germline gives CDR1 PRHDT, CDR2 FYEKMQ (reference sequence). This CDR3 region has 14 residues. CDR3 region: CASSSGQGAYEQYF. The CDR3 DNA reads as TGTGCCAGCAGCTCGGGACAGGGAGCCTACGAGCAGTACTTC. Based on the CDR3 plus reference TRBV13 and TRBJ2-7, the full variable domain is AAGVIQSPRHLIKEKRETATLKCYPIPRHDTVYWYQQGPGQDPQFLISFYEKMQSDKGSIPDRFSAQQFSDYHSELNMSSLELGDSALYFCASSSGQGAYEQYFGPGTRLTVT.

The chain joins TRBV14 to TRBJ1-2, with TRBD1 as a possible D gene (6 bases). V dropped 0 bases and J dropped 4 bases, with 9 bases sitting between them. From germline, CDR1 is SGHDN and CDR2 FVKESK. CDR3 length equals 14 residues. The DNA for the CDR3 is TGTGCCAGCAGCCAAGATTGGGGGCCCTATGGCTACACCTTC. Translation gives CASSQDWGPYGYTF. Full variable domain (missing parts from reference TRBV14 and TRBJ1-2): EAGVTQFPSHSVIEKGQTVTLRCDPISGHDNLYWYRRVMGKEIKFLLHFVKESKQDESGMPNNRFLAERTGGTYSTLKVQPAELEDSGVYFCASSQDWGPYGYTFGSGTRLTVV.

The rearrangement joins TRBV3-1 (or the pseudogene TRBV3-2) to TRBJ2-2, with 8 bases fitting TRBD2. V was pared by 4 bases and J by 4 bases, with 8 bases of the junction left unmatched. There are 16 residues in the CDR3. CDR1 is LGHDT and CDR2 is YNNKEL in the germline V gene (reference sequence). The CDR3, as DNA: TGTGCCAGCAGCCCCAGGTCGGGGGGGTTCACCGGGGAGCTGTTTTTT. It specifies CASSPRSGGFTGELFF.

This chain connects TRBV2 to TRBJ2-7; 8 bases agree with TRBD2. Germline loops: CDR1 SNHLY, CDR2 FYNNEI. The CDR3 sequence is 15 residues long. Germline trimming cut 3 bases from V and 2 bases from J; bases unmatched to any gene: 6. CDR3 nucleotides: TGTGCCAGCAGTGATAAATGGACTAGCCCCTACGAGCAGTACTTC. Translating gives CASSDKWTSPYEQYF.

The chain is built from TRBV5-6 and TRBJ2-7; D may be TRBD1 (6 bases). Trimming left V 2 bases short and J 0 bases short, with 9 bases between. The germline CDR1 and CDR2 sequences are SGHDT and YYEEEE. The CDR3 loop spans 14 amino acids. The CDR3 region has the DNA TGTGCCAGCAGCTTTTTGGACAGCTCCTACGAGCAGTACTTC. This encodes CASSFLDSSYEQYF.

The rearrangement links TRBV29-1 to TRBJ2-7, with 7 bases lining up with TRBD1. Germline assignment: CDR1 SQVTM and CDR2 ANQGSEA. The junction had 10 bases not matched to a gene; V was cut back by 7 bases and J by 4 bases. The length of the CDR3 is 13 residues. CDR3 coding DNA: TGCAGCGGACAGGGCCCCGCCGGGTACGAGCAGTACTTC. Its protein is CSGQGPAGYEQYF.

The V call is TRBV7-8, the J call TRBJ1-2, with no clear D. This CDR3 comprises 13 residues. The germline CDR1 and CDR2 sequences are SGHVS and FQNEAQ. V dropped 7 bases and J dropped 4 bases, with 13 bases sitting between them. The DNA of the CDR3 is TGTGCCAGCACCCTGCCCTATGGCTATGGCTACACCTTC. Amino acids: CASTLPYGYGYTF.

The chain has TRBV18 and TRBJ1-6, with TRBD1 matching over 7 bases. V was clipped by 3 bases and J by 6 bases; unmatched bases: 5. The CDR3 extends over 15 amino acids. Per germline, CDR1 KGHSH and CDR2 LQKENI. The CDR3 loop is CASSPVGQSNSPLHF. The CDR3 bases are TGTGCCAGCTCACCCGTGGGACAGAGTAATTCACCCCTCCACTTT.

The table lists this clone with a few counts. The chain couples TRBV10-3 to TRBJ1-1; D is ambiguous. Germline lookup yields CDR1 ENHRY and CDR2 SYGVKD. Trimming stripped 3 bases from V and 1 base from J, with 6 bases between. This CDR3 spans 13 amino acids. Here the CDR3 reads CAISDTSNTEAFF. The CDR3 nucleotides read TGTGCCATCAGTGATACATCGAACACTGAAGCTTTCTTT.

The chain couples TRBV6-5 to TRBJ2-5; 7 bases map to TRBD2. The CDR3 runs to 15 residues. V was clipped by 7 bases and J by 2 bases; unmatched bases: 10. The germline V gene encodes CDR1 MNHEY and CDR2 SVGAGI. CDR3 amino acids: CASKRGLAPQETQYF. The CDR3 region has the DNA TGTGCCAGCAAGCGGGGTTTGGCGCCGCAAGAGACCCAGTACTTC.

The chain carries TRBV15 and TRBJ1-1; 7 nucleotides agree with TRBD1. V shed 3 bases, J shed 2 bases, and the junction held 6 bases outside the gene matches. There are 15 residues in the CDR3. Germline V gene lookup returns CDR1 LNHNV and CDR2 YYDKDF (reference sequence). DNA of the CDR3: TGTGCCACCAGCAGCGCGGGACAGTTAAACACTGAAGCTTTCTTT. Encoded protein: CATSSAGQLNTEAFF.

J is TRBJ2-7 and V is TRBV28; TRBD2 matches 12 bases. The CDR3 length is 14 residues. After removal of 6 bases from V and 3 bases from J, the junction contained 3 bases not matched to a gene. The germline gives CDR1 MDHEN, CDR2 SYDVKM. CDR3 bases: TGTGCCAGCAGCTTGGGACTAGCGGGCTACGAGCAGTACTTC. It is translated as CASSLGLAGYEQYF.

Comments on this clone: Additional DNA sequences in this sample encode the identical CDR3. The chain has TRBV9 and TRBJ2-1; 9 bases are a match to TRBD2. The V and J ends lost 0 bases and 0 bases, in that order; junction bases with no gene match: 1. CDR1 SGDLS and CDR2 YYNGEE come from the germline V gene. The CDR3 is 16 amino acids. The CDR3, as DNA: TGTGCCAGCAGCGTAGGTAGCGGGAGCTCCTACAATGAGCAGTTCTTC. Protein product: CASSVGSGSSYNEQFF.

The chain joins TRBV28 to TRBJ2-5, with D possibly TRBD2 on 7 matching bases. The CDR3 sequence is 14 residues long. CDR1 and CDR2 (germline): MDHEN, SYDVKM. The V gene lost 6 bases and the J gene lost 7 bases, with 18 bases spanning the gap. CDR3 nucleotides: TGTGCCAGCAGCTACACAGGAGGGGGGGTGACCCAGTACTTC. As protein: CASSYTGGGVTQYF.

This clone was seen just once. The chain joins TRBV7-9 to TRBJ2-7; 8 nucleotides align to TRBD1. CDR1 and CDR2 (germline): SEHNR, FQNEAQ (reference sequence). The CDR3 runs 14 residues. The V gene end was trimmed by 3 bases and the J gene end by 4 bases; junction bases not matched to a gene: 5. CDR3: CASSFGQGSYEQYF. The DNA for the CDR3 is TGTGCCAGCAGCTTCGGACAGGGATCTTACGAGCAGTACTTC.

CDR3 DNA: TGTGCCAGTAGCACCGACAGGGCCCTCTATGGCTACACCTTC. Residues: CASSTDRALYGYTF. This sequence joins TRBV19 and TRBJ1-2; 7 bases line up with TRBD1. V shed 6 bases, J shed 4 bases, and the junction held 8 bases outside the gene matches. CDR3 length: 14 amino acids. Germline assignment: CDR1 LNHDA and CDR2 SQIVND (reference sequence).

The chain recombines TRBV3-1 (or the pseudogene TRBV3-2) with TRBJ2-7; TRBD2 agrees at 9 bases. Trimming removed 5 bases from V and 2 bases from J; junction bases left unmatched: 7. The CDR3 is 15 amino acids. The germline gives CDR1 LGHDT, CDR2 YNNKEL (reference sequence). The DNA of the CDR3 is TGTGCCAGCAGCGGCCTTGCTAGCGGGGCCTACGAGCAGTACTTC. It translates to CASSGLASGAYEQYF.

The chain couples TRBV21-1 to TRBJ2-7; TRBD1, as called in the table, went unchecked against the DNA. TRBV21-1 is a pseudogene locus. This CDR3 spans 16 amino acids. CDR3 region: CASSKERTGRAYEQYV. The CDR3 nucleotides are TGTGCCAGCAGCAAAGAGAGGACAGGGCGGGCCTACGAGCAGTACGTC.

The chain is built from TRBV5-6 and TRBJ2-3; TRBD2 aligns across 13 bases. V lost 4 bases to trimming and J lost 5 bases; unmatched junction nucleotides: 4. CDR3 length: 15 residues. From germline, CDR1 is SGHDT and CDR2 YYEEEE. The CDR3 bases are TGTGCCAGCAGCACAAGGACTAGCGGGAGAGATACGCAGTATTTT. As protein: CASSTRTSGRDTQYF.

This CDR3 is CASSLRQGTSYEQYF. For the CDR3, the DNA is TGTGCCAGCAGCTTAAGACAGGGGACCTCCTACGAGCAGTACTTC. The chain uses TRBV7-3 and TRBJ2-7, with 8 bases fitting TRBD1. The CDR3 is 15 amino acids. J gave up 0 bases and V 1 base, and 2 bases lay outside the gene matches. CDR1 is SGHTA and CDR2 is FQGTGA in the germline V gene.